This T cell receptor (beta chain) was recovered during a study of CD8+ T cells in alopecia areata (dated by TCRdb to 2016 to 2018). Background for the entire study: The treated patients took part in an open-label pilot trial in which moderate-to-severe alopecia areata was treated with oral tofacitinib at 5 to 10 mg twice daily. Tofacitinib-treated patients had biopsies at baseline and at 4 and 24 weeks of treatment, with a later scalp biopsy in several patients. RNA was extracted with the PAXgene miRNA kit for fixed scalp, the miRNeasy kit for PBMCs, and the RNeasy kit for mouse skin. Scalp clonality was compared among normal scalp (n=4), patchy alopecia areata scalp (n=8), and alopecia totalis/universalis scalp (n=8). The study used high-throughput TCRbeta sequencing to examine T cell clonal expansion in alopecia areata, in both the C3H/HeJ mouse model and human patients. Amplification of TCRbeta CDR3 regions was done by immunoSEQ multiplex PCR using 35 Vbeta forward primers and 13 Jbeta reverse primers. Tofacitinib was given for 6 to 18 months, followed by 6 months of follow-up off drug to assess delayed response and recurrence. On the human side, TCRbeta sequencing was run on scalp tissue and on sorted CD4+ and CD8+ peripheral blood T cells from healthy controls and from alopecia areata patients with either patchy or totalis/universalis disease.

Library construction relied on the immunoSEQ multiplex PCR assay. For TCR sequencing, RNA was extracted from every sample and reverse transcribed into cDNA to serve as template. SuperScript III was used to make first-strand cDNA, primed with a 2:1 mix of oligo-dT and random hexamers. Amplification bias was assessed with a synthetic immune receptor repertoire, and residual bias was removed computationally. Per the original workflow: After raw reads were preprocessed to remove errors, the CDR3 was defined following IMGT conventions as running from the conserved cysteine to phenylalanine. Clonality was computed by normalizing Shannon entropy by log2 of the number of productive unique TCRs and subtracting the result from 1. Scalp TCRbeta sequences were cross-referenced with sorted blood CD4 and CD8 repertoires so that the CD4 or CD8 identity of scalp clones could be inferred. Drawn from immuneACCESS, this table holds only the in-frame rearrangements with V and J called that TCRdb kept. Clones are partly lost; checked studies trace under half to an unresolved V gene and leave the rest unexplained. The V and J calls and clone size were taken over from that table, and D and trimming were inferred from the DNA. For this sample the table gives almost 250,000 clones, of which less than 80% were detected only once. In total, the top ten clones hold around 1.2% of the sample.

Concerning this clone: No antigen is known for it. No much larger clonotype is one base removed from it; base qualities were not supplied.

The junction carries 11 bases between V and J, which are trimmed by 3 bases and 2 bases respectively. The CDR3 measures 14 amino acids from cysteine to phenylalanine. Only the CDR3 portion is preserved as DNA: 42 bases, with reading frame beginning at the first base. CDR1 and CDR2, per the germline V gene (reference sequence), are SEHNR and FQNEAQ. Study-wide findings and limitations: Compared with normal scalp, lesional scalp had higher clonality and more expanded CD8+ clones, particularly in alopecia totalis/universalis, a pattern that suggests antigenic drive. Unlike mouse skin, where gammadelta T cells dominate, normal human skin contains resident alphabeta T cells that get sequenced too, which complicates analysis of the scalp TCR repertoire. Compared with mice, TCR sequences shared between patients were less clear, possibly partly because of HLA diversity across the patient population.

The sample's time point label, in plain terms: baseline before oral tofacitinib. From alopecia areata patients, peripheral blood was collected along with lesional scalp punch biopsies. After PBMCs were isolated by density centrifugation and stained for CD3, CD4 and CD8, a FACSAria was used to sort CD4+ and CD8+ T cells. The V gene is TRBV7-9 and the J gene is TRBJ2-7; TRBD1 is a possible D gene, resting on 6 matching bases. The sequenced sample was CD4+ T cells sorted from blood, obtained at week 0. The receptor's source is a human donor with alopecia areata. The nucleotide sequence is TGTGCCAGCAGCTTCACAGGGCCCGCCTACGAGCAGTACTTC. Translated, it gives CASSFTGPAYEQYF. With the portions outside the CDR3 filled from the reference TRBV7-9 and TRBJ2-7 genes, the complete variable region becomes DTGVSQNPRHKITKRGQNVTFRCDPISEHNRLYWYRQTLGQGPEFLTYFQNEAQLEKSRLLSDRFSAERPKGSFSTLEIQRTEQGDSAMYLCASSFTGPAYEQYFGPGTRLTVT.